The 23 T cell receptor beta chains presented below share a single source sample, sequenced in a study of OX40 agonist ivuxolimab in advanced cancers. The protocol was immunoSEQ multiplex PCR, while the TCRdb copy is restricted to in-frame clones and leaves out a portion. The sample gives some 66,000 clones, around four fifths of which show up once; 2.5% is in the top ten. The sample consisted of CD4+ or CD8+ T cells sorted from blood, taken in a trial of the OX40 agonist ivuxolimab. Source of these receptors: an adult with an advanced solid tumor such as melanoma, head and neck, liver or kidney cancer.

This clone was recorded once. The chain is built from TRBV29-1 and TRBJ2-5; no firm D call. Trimming pared 3 bases from V and 1 base from J, leaving 12 bases between. Germline-derived CDR1 and CDR2 are SQVTM and ANQGSEA. This CDR3 contains 14 residues. CDR3 in DNA: TGCAGCGTTGATTTGGGGTGGGCCCAAGAGACCCAGTACTTC. Protein sequence: CSVDLGWAQETQYF.

This clone was seen once. This chain joins TRBV6-5 and TRBJ1-2; 8 positions agree with TRBD1. CDR3 length: 15 residues. CDR1 is MNHEY, CDR2 SVGAGI, per germline. V lost 6 bases, J lost 4 bases, and 10 bases stayed unmatched. CDR3 sequence: CASRESPGTGYGYTF. The CDR3, as DNA: TGTGCCAGCAGAGAGTCCCCAGGGACAGGCTATGGCTACACCTTC.

The rearrangement links TRBV27 to TRBJ1-2; D not certain. V dropped 3 bases and J dropped 8 bases, with 16 bases sitting between them. Germline CDR1 MNHEY, CDR2 SMNVEV (reference sequence). The CDR3 covers 14 residues. CDR3 residues: CASSFNRLMGGYTF. CDR3 nucleotides: TGTGCCAGCAGTTTTAACAGACTTATGGGGGGCTACACCTTC.

The rearrangement joins TRBV19 to TRBJ2-7, with D possibly called TRBD1 or TRBD2 (5 bases each). CDR3 size: 14 residues. Trimming pared 4 bases from V and 6 bases from J, leaving 16 bases between. Germline loops: CDR1 LNHDA, CDR2 SQIVND (reference sequence). As DNA, the CDR3 is TGTGCCAGTAGTAAGCCCGAGGGGTCCGGCGAGCAGTACTTC. This gives the protein CASSKPEGSGEQYF.

The chain joins TRBV27 to TRBJ1-6, with a tentative D call TRBD1 (5 bases). This CDR3 has 15 amino acids. Germline V lookup: CDR1 MNHEY, CDR2 SMNVEV (reference sequence). V was shortened by 5 bases and J by 7 bases, with 15 bases between the two germline ends. The CDR3: CASSPGGVLNSPLHF. The DNA of the CDR3 is TGTGCCAGCAGTCCGGGGGGGGTACTCAATTCACCCCTCCACTTT.

The V and J genes are TRBV7-2 and TRBJ2-1; D unclear. The CDR3 sequence is 15 residues long. Trimming pared 1 base from V and 5 bases from J, leaving 12 bases between. CDR1 and CDR2 (germline): SGHTA, FQGNSA. The CDR3 bases are TGTGCCAGCAGCTTAGATAGTAGCCGGGACAATGAGCAGTTCTTC. Its translation: CASSLDSSRDNEQFF.

This clone was recorded only once. The rearrangement joins TRBV7-2 to TRBJ2-1; D is undetermined. With 6 bases removed from V and 7 bases from J, the gap between germline ends came to 10 bases. The germline V gene has CDR1 SGHTA and CDR2 FQGNSA. This CDR3 comprises 12 residues. CDR3 region: CASSHPRNEQFF. The CDR3 nucleotides are TGTGCCAGCAGTCACCCGAGAAATGAGCAGTTCTTC.

CDR3 sequence: CASSQDVSFTDTQYF. The CDR3 bases are TGCGCCAGCAGCCAAGATGTTTCATTCACAGATACGCAGTATTTT. This chain connects TRBV4-1 to TRBJ2-3; D is uncertain. Trimming stripped 0 bases from V and 2 bases from J, with 9 bases between. Germline V gene data show CDR1 as MGHRA and CDR2 as YSYEKL. There are 15 residues in the CDR3.

J is TRBJ2-7 and V is TRBV7-2; 7 nucleotides align to TRBD2. Germline values: CDR1 SGHTA, CDR2 FQGNSA. V shed 2 bases, J shed 2 bases, and the junction held 6 bases outside the gene matches. The CDR3 loop spans 15 amino acids. Written as DNA, the CDR3 is TGTGCCAGCAGCTTATCTGAGGGAGGGCCCTACGAGCAGTACTTC. This codes for CASSLSEGGPYEQYF.

The chain joins TRBV5-1 to TRBJ2-2; no reliable D call. V gave up 5 bases and J gave up 1 base, with 9 bases separating them. Germline V gives CDR1 SGHRS, CDR2 YFSETQ. The CDR3 length is 14 residues. Here the CDR3 DNA reads TGCGCCAGCAGACCTTTGGGGAACACCGGGGAGCTGTTTTTT. Translated: CASRPLGNTGELFF.

The chain has TRBV5-1 and TRBJ2-6, with 12 bases fitting TRBD2. The CDR3 contains 18 residues. Trimming cost V 3 bases and J 0 bases; bases outside gene matches: 4. CDR1 is SGHRS, CDR2 YFSETQ, per germline. The CDR3 spells CASSSGLAGFSGANVLTF. DNA of the CDR3: TGCGCCAGCAGCTCGGGACTAGCGGGCTTCTCTGGGGCCAACGTCCTGACTTTC. The whole variable domain, remainder taken from reference TRBV5-1 and TRBJ2-6, is KAGVTQTPRYLIKTRGQQVTLSCSPISGHRSVSWYQQTPGQGLQFLFEYFSETQRNKGNFPGRFSGRQFSNSRSEMNVSTLELGDSALYLCASSSGLAGFSGANVLTFGAGSRLTVL.

The chain couples TRBV9 to TRBJ2-1, with D possibly TRBD2 on 6 matching bases. The CDR3 has 17 amino acids. CDR1 and CDR2 (germline): SGDLS, YYNGEE. The ends were cut back, 6 bases at V and 6 bases at J, with 25 bases in the middle. The CDR3 here is CASTVAPPGLRSNEQFF. The DNA for the CDR3 is TGTGCCAGCACCGTTGCCCCCCCGGGACTGCGAAGCAATGAGCAGTTCTTC.

The chain couples TRBV11-3 to TRBJ2-5; 8 bases match TRBD1. The germline CDR1 and CDR2 sequences are SGHNT and YENEEA. The CDR3 sequence is 14 residues long. The junction had 7 bases not matched to a gene; V was cut back by 5 bases and J by 5 bases. The CDR3 DNA follows: TGTGCCAGCAGCGACAGGGGAGAGCGGGAGACCCAGTACTTC. Its protein product is CASSDRGERETQYF.

This chain uses TRBV7-8 with TRBJ2-3; 8 nucleotides match TRBD1. Unmatched junction bases numbered 7, after V lost 1 base and J lost 4 bases. The CDR3 loop spans 16 amino acids. Germline CDR1 reads SGHVS; CDR2 reads FQNEAQ. CDR3: CASSLVGQGGPDTQYF. The CDR3 DNA is TGTGCCAGCAGCTTAGTAGGACAGGGAGGCCCAGATACGCAGTATTTT.

The chain has TRBV12-5 and TRBJ2-2; 15 positions agree with TRBD2. Germline V gene lookup returns CDR1 LGHNT and CDR2 FRNRAP. V shed 7 bases, J shed 10 bases, and the junction held 10 bases outside the gene matches. The CDR3 covers 16 residues. The CDR3: CASAILGLAGGQELFF. The CDR3, as DNA: TGTGCTAGTGCCATTCTCGGACTAGCGGGAGGGCAGGAGCTGTTTTTT.

The chain combines TRBV10-3 with TRBJ1-5; possibly TRBD1 for D (6 bases). Deletions cut 0 bases from V and 7 bases from J, with 13 bases between. The CDR3 consists of 15 residues. CDR1 is ENHRY, CDR2 SYGVKD, per germline. The CDR3 spells CAISESTGAGQPQHF. The CDR3 region has the DNA TGTGCCATCAGTGAGTCGACGGGGGCGGGGCAGCCCCAGCATTTT.

The chain joins TRBV6-5 to TRBJ2-7; 8 nucleotides agree with TRBD1. Germline CDR1 is MNHEY and CDR2 is SVGAGI. V shed 6 bases and J 1 base; nucleotides not matched to a gene: 8. The CDR3 length is 15 residues. As DNA, the CDR3 is TGTGCCAGCAGATATATGACAGGGGATTCCTACGAGCAGTACTTC. The encoded protein is CASRYMTGDSYEQYF.

This rearrangement joins TRBV15 to TRBJ2-1, with a possible D match to TRBD1 (6 bases). The CDR3 contains 18 residues. Germline lookup yields CDR1 LNHNV and CDR2 YYDKDF (reference sequence). V lost 0 bases to trimming and J lost 5 bases, with 20 bases between them. The CDR3 nucleotides are TGTGCCACCAGCAGAGATCTTGGGGGTCCGGGACAAAACAATGAGCAGTTCTTC. Amino acid sequence: CATSRDLGGPGQNNEQFF.

This clone was picked up a small number of times. This chain connects TRBV15 to TRBJ2-7; 7 bases align to TRBD1. Germline V gene lookup returns CDR1 LNHNV and CDR2 YYDKDF (reference sequence). The J segment lost 6 bases and the V segment lost 1 base, leaving 9 bases of the junction unmatched. This CDR3 region has 15 residues. The CDR3 coding sequence is TGTGCCACCAGCAGAGTCCGATCGGGACAGCGCGAGCAGTACTTC. As protein: CATSRVRSGQREQYF. The whole variable domain, remainder taken from reference TRBV15 and TRBJ2-7, is DAMVIQNPRYQVTQFGKPVTLSCSQTLNHNVMYWYQQKSSQAPKLLFHYYDKDFNNEADTPDNFQSRRPNTSFCFLDIRSPGLGDTAMYLCATSRVRSGQREQYFGPGTRLTVT.

CDR3 sequence reads: CSVDTGNYGYTF. CDR3 nucleotide sequence: TGCAGCGTTGATACTGGAAACTATGGCTACACCTTC. The chain combines TRBV29-1 with TRBJ1-2; D is uncertain. The CDR3 spans 12 residues. The V end was cut by 3 bases, the J end by 2 bases, with 7 bases between. The germline V gene has CDR1 SQVTM and CDR2 ANQGSEA.

This chain links TRBV11-2 with TRBJ2-3; TRBD2 agrees at 7 bases. The trim removed 1 base at V and 6 bases at J, leaving 7 bases unmatched. The CDR3 sequence is 15 residues long. CDR1 SGHAT and CDR2 FQNNGV come from the germline V gene. CDR3 amino acids: CASSLAAGLKDTQYF. In DNA, the CDR3 is TGTGCCAGCAGCTTAGCCGCGGGACTAAAGGATACGCAGTATTTT.

The V call is TRBV5-1, the J call TRBJ1-4, with TRBD1 matching 8 bases. CDR3 length equals 15 residues. V lost 4 bases, J lost 5 bases, and 7 bases stayed unmatched. The germline V gene has CDR1 SGHRS and CDR2 YFSETQ. The CDR3 is CASSAGQGQNEKLFF. The CDR3 bases are TGCGCCAGCAGCGCCGGACAGGGACAGAATGAAAAACTGTTTTTT.

The J gene is TRBJ2-5, the V gene TRBV11-2; 7 bases match TRBD2. The CDR3 length is 12 residues. V shed 3 bases, J shed 5 bases, and the junction held 0 bases outside the gene matches. CDR1 is SGHAT, CDR2 FQNNGV, per germline. The CDR3 region has the DNA TGTGCCAGCAGCTTGCGGGGGGAGACCCAGTACTTC. Its translation is CASSLRGETQYF. Based on the CDR3 plus reference TRBV11-2 and TRBJ2-5, the full variable domain is EAGVAQSPRYKIIEKRQSVAFWCNPISGHATLYWYQQILGQGPKLLIQFQNNGVVDDSQLPKDRFSAERLKGVDSTLKIQPAKLEDSAVYLCASSLRGETQYFGPGTRLLVL.